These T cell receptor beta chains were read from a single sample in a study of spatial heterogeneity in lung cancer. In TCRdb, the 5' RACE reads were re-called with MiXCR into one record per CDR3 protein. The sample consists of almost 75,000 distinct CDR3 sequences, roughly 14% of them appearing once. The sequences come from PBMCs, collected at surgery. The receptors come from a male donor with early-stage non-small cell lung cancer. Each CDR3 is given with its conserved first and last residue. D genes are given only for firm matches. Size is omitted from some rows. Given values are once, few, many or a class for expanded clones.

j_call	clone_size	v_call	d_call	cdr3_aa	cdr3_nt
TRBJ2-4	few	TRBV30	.	CAWTERGNIQYF	TGTGCCTGGACCGAAAGGGGGAACATTCAGTACTTC
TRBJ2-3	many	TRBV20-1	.	CSAREVADTQYF	TGCAGTGCTAGAGAGGTAGCAGATACGCAGTATTTT
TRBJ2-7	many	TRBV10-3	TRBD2	CAITERGHGLYEQYF	TGTGCCATCACGGAGCGGGGCCACGGCCTTTACGAGCAGTACTTC
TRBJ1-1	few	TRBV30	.	CAWSVGGRGTEAFF	TGTGCCTGGAGTGTAGGGGGGCGCGGCACTGAAGCTTTCTTT
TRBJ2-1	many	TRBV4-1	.	CASSLTGILNEQFF	TGCGCCAGCAGCCTAACCGGGATTTTGAATGAGCAGTTCTTC
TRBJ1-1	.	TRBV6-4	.	CASRNQGNTEAFF	TGTGCCAGCAGGAATCAGGGAAACACTGAAGCTTTCTTT
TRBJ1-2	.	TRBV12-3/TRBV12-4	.	CASSLGGIYGYTF	TGTGCCAGCAGTTTGGGGGGGATCTATGGCTACACCTTC
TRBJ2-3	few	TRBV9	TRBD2	CASSPRLAGGEADTQYF	TGTGCCAGCAGCCCGCGACTAGCGGGAGGGGAGGCAGATACGCAGTATTTT
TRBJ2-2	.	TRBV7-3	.	CASSLPFESGELFF	TGTGCCAGCAGCCTTCCTTTTGAATCCGGGGAGCTGTTTTTT
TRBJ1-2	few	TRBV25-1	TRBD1	CASSDPKQGYNGYTF	TGTGCCAGCAGTGATCCAAAACAGGGGTACAATGGCTACACCTTC
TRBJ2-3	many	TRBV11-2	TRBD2	CASSLDVTTSGPTDTQYF	TGTGCCAGCAGCTTAGATGTTACCACTAGCGGACCCACAGATACGCAGTATTTT
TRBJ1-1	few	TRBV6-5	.	CASRVGRDTEAFF	TGTGCCAGCAGAGTAGGGAGGGACACTGAAGCTTTCTTT
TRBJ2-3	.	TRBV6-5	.	CASSSPTGIGTDTQYF	TGTGCCAGCAGCTCCCCTACAGGGATCGGCACAGATACGCAGTATTTT
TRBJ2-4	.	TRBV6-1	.	CASTEIAKNIQYF	TGTGCCAGCACAGAAATAGCCAAAAACATTCAGTACTTC
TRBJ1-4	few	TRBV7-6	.	CASRGRPNSNEKLFF	TGTGCCAGCAGGGGCAGGCCGAACTCAAATGAAAAACTGTTTTTT
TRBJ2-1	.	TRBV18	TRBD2	CASSHQVAGYNEQFF	TGTGCCAGCTCACACCAGGTAGCGGGGTACAATGAGCAGTTCTTC
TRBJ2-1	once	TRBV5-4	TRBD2	CATRTSLGEQFF	TGTGCCACCCGGACTAGTTTGGGTGAGCAGTTCTTC
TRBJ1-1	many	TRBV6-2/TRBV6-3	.	CASSFQWSTEAFF	TGTGCCAGCAGTTTTCAATGGAGCACTGAAGCTTTCTTT
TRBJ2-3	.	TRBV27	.	CASRVLSLTDTQYF	TGTGCCAGCCGGGTGTTGTCATTGACGGATACGCAGTATTTT
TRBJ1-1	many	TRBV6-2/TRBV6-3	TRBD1	CASRSGQGATEAFF	TGTGCCAGCAGATCCGGACAGGGGGCCACTGAAGCTTTCTTT
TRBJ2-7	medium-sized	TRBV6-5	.	CATRSSYEQYF	TGTGCCACCCGTAGCTCCTACGAGCAGTACTTC
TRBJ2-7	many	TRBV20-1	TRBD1	CSARAQGPYEQYF	TGCAGTGCTAGAGCACAGGGGCCTTACGAGCAGTACTTC
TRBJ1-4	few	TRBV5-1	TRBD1	CASSLAPGGTNEKLFF	TGCGCCAGCAGCTTGGCTCCAGGGGGTACTAATGAAAAACTGTTTTTT
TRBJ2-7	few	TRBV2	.	CASSEGELKSYEQYF	TGTGCCAGCAGTGAGGGGGAATTGAAGTCCTACGAGCAGTACTTC
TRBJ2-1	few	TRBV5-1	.	CASSLVEGINEQFF	TGCGCCAGCAGCTTGGTGGAGGGGATCAATGAGCAGTTCTTC
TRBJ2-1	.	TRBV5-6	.	CASSLRGEQFF	TGTGCCAGCAGCTTGAGGGGTGAGCAGTTCTTC
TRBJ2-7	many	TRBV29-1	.	CSVLTDSSYEQYF	TGCAGCGTCCTGACAGATAGCTCCTACGAGCAGTACTTC
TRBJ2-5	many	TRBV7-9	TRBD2	CASSLRTSGRGETQYF	TGTGCCAGCAGCTTGCGGACTAGCGGGAGAGGAGAGACCCAGTACTTC
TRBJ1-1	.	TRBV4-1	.	CASSLEGRRNTEAFF	TGCGCCAGCAGCCTCGAGGGGAGGAGGAACACTGAAGCTTTCTTT
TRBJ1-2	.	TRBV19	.	CASSIGPSTRFPYGYTF	TGTGCCAGTAGTATAGGGCCCTCAACCAGGTTTCCCTATGGCTACACCTTC
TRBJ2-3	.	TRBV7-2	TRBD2	CASSLVGGSPGDTQYF	TGTGCCAGCAGCTTAGTTGGCGGGAGTCCGGGAGATACGCAGTATTTT
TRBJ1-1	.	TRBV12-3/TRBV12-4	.	CASIGFANTEAFF	TGTGCCAGCATTGGGTTTGCGAACACTGAAGCTTTCTTT
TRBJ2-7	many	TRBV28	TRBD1	CASSEGQGGYEQYF	TGTGCCAGCAGTGAGGGACAGGGGGGCTACGAGCAGTACTTC
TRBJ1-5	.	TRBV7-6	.	CASSTGRYQPQHF	TGTGCCAGCAGCACAGGGCGATATCAGCCCCAGCATTTT
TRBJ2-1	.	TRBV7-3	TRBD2	CASSPSGTGEQFF	TGTGCCAGCAGCCCTAGCGGGACGGGTGAGCAGTTCTTC
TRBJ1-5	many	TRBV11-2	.	CASSLGSNQPQHF	TGTGCCAGCAGCTTAGGTAGCAATCAGCCCCAGCATTTT
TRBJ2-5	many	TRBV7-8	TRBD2	CASSLGTSGLQETQYF	TGTGCCAGCAGCCTGGGGACTAGCGGACTCCAAGAGACCCAGTACTTC
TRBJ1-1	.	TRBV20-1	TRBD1	CSARQGSRGTEAFF	TGCAGTGCGCGACAGGGTTCAAGGGGCACTGAAGCTTTCTTT
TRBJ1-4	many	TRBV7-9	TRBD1	CASSILRGQAEKLFF	TGTGCCAGCAGCATCCTCCGCGGACAGGCTGAAAAACTGTTTTTT
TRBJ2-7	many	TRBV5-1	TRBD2	CASSPAAGGPYEQYF	TGCGCCAGCAGCCCGGCAGCGGGAGGGCCCTACGAGCAGTACTTC
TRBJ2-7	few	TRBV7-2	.	CASSLNSGLEQYF	TGTGCCAGCAGCTTAAACTCAGGGCTCGAGCAGTACTTC
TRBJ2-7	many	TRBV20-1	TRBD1	CSAPLQGSYEQYF	TGCAGTGCTCCCTTACAGGGGAGCTACGAGCAGTACTTC
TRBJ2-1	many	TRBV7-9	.	CASSPAMGVLAHEQFF	TGTGCCAGCAGCCCCGCGATGGGTGTCCTAGCACATGAGCAGTTCTTC
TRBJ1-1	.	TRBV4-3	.	CASSQKGWNTEAFF	TGCGCCAGCAGCCAAAAGGGCTGGAACACTGAAGCTTTCTTT
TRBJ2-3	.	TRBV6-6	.	CASSPTKRTDTQYF	TGTGCCAGCAGTCCCACAAAGAGGACAGATACGCAGTATTTT
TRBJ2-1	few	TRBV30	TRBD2	CAWSSGLAGLDEQFF	TGTGCCTGGAGTTCGGGACTAGCGGGATTGGATGAGCAGTTCTTC